This TCR beta chain was identified in a study of T cell responses to AZD1222 COVID-19 vaccine. About this clone: Its target is unknown.

General study results and limits: Nearly half of spike-specific TCRs reportedly target unmutated variant regions. Spike was spanned by vaccine-associated CD4 TCRs, which were dominant at 160-218 and 743-854.

Germline V gives CDR1 KGHSH, CDR2 LQKENI. CDR3 length: 13 residues. V lost 0 bases to trimming and J lost 2 bases, with 4 bases between them. Data came from immunoSEQ multiplex PCR; TCRdb stores just in-frame clones and leaves some out. The sample consists of fewer than 85,000 clones, 80% to 90% of them appearing once. This TCR derives from an adult who received the AZD1222 COVID-19 vaccine. The sequences come from peripheral blood, collected 28 days after the second AZD1222 dose. The chain uses TRBV18 and TRBJ1-1; D gene uncertain. For the CDR3, the DNA is TGTGCCAGCTCACCACCTTTAAACACTGAAGCTTTCTTT. This sequence encodes CASSPPLNTEAFF.